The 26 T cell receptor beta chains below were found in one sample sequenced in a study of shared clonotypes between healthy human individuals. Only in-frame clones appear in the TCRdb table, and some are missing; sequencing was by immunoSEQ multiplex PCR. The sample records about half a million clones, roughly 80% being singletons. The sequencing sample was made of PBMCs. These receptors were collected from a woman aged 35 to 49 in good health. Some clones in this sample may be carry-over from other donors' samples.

CDR3 nucleotide sequence: TGTGCCAACTTAAGGGGGGGCTACACCGGGGAGCTGTTTTTT. Residues: CANLRGGYTGELFF. The chain couples TRBV28 to TRBJ2-2, with a weak D call TRBD2 (7 bases). The CDR3 consists of 14 residues. Germline CDR1 is MDHEN and CDR2 is SYDVKM. V shed 10 bases and J shed 3 bases, with 15 bases lying between them.

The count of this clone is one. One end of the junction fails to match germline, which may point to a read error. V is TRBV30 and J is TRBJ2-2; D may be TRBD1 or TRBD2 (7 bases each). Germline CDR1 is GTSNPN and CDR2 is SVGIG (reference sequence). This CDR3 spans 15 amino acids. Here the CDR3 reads CAWRSAGGDTGELFF. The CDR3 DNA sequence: TGTGCCTGGAGGAGTGCAGGGGGGGATACCGGTGAGCTGTTTTTT.

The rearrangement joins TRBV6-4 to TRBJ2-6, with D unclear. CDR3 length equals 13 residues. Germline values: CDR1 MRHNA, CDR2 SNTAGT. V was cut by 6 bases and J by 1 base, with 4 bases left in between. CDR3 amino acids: CASRESGANVLTF. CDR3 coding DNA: TGTGCCAGCAGAGAATCTGGGGCCAACGTCCTGACTTTC.

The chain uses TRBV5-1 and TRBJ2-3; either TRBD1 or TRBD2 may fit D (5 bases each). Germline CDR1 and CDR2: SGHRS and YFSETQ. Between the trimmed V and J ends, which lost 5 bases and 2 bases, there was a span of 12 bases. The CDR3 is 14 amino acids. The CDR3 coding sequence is TGCGCCAGCAGTTCCGGGACCCCCACAGATACGCAGTATTTT. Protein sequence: CASSSGTPTDTQYF.

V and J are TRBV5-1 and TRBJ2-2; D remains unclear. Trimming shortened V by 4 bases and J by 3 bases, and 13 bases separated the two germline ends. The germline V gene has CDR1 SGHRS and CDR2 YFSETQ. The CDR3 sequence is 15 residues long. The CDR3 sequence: CASSPGRQDTGELFF. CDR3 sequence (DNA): TGCGCCAGCAGCCCGGGTCGGCAAGACACCGGGGAGCTGTTTTTT.

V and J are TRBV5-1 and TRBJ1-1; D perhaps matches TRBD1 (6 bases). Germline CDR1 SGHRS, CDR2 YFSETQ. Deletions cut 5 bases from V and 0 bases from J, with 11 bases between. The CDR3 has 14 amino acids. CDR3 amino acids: CASRTTGLNTEAFF. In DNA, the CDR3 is TGCGCCAGCAGGACGACAGGTTTGAACACTGAAGCTTTCTTT.

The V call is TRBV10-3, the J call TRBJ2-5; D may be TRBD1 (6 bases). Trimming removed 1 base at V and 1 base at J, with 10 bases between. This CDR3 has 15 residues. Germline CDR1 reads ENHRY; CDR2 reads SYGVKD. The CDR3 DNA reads TGTGCCATCAGTGAGTACAGAGGGGGCCAAGAGACCCAGTACTTC. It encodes CAISEYRGGQETQYF.

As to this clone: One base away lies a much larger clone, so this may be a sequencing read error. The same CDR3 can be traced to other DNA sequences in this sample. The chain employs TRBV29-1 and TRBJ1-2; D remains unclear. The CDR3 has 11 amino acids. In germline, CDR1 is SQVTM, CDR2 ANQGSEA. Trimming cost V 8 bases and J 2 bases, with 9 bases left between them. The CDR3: CSKSSNYGYTF. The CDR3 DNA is TGCAGCAAGTCATCAAACTATGGCTACACCTTC.

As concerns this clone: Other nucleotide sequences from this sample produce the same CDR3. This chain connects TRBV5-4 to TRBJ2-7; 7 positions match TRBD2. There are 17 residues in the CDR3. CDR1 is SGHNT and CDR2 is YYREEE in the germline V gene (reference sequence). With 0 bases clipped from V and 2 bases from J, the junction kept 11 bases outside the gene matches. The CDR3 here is CASSLGGVGGTPYEQYF. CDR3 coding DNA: TGTGCCAGCAGCTTGGGGGGGGTGGGAGGGACCCCCTACGAGCAGTACTTC.

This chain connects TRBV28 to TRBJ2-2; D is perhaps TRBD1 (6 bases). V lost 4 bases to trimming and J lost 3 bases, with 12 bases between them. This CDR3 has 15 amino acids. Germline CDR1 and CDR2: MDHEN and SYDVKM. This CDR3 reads CASSSGHPDTGELFF. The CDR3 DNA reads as TGTGCCAGCAGTTCGGGACACCCCGACACCGGGGAGCTGTTTTTT.

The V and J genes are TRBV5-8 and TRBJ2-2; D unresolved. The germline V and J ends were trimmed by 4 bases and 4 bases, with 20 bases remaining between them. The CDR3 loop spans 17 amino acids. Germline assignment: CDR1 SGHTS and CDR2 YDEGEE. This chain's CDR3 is CASSRPLQGSTTGELFF. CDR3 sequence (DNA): TGTGCCAGCAGCCGGCCGTTGCAAGGTTCGACCACCGGGGAGCTGTTTTTT.

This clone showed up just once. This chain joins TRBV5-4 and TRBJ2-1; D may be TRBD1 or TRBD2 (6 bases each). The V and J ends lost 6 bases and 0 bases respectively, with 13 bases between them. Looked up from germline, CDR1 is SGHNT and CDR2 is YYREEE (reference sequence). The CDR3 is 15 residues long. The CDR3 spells CASTEGGSSYNEQFF. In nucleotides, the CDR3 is TGTGCCAGCACCGAGGGGGGCAGCTCCTACAATGAGCAGTTCTTC. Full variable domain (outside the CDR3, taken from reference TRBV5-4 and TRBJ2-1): ETGVTQSPTHLIKTRGQQVTLRCSSQSGHNTVSWYQQALGQGPQFIFQYYREEENGRGNFPPRFSGLQFPNYSSELNVNALELDDSALYLCASTEGGSSYNEQFFGPGTRLTVL.

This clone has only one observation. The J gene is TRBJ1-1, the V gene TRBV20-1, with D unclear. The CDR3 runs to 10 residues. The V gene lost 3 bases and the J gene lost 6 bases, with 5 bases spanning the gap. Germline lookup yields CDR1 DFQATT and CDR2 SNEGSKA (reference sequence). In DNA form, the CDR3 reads TGCAGTGCTAGTAGGGCTGAAGCTTTCTTT. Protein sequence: CSASRAEAFF.

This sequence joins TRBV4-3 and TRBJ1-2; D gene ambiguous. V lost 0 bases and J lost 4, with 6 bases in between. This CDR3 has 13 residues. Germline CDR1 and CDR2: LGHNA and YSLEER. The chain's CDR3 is CASSQDWGYGYTF. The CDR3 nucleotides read TGCGCCAGCAGCCAAGATTGGGGCTATGGCTACACCTTC.

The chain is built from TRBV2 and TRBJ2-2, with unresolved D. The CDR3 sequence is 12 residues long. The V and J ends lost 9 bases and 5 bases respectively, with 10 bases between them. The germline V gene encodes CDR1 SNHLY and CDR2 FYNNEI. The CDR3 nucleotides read TGTGCCAGTTATAGAGAGACCGGGGAGCTGTTTTTT. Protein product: CASYRETGELFF.

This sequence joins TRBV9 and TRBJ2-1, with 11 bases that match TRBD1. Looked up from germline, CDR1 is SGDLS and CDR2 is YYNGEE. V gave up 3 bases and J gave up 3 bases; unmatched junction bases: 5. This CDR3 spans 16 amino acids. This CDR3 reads CASSGDGTGGYNEQFF. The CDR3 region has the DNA TGTGCCAGCAGCGGTGATGGGACAGGGGGCTACAATGAGCAGTTCTTC. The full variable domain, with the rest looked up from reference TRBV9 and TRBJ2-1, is DSGVTQTPKHLITATGQRVTLRCSPRSGDLSVYWYQQSLDQGLQFLIQYYNGEERAKGNILERFSAQQFPDLHSELNLSSLELGDSALYFCASSGDGTGGYNEQFFGPGTRLTVL.

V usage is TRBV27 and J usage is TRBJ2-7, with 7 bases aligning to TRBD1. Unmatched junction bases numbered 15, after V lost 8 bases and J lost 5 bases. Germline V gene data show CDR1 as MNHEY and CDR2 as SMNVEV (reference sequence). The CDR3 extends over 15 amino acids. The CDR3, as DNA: TGTGCCAGCGGACCTAGACAGGGAATAAAGGACGAGCAGTACTTC. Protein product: CASGPRQGIKDEQYF.

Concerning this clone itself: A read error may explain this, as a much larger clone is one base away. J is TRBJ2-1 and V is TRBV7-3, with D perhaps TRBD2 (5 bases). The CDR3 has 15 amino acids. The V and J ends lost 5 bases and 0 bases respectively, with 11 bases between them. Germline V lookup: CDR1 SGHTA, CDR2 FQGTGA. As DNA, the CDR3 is TGTGCCAGCAGCCCTAGCTATCCCTCCTACAATGAGCAGTTCTTC. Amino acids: CASSPSYPSYNEQFF.

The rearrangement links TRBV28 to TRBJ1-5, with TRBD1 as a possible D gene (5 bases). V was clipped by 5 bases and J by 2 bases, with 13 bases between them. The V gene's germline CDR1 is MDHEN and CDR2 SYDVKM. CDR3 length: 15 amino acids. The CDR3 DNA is TGTGCCAGCAGTGGGGGATCTGGGGGCAATCAGCCCCAGCATTTT. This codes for CASSGGSGGNQPQHF.

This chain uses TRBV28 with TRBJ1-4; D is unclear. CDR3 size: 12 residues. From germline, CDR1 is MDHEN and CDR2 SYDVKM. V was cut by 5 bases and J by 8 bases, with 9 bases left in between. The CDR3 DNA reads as TGTGCCAGCAGTCACCCTTTGGAAAAACTGTTTTTT. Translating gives CASSHPLEKLFF.

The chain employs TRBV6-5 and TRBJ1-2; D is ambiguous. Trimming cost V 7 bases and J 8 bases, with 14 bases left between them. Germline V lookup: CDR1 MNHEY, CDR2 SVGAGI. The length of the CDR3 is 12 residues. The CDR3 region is CASIDTYGGYTF. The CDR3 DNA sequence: TGTGCCAGCATCGACACCTATGGCGGCTACACCTTC.

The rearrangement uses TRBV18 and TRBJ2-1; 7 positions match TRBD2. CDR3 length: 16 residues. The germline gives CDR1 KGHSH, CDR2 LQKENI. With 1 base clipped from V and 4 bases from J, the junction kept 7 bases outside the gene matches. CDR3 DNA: TGTGCCAGCTCACCACTGGTGGGAGGGAATTACAATGAGCAGTTCTTC. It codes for CASSPLVGGNYNEQFF.

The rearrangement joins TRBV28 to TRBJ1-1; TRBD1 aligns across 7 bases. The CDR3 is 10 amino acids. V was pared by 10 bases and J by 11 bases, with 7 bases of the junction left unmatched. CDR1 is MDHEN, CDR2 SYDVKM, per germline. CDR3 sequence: CATQTGWAFF. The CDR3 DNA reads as TGTGCCACGCAGACAGGGTGGGCTTTCTTT. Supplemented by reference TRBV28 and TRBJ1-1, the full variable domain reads DVKVTQSSRYLVKRTGEKVFLECVQDMDHENMFWYRQDPGLGLRLIYFSYDVKMKEKGDIPEGYSVSREKKERFSLILESASTNQTSMYLCATQTGWAFFGQGTRLTVV.

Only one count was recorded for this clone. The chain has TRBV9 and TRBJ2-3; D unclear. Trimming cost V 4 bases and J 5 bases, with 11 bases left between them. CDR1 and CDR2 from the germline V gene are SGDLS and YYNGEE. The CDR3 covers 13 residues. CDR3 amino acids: CASSPAALDTQYF. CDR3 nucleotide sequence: TGTGCCAGCAGCCCCGCGGCTCTAGATACGCAGTATTTT.

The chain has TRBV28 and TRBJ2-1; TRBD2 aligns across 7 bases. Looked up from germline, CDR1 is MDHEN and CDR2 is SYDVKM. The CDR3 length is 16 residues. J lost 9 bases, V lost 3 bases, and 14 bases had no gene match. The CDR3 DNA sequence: TGTGCCAGCAGTTTTTGGGTAGCGGGCGTCCCGGGTGAGCAGTTCTTC. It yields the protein CASSFWVAGVPGEQFF.

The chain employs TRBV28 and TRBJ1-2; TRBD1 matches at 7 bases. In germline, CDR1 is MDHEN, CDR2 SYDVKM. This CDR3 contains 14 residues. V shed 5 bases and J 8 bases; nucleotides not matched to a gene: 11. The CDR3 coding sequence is TGTGCCAGCAGTCCCCTTACAGGGGTTTACGGCTACACCTTC. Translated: CASSPLTGVYGYTF.